In its sample, the clone carrying this T cell receptor beta chain was seen once. These data are taken from a study of shared clonotypes between healthy human individuals. Per the study methods: There were no quality scores in the junction-only immunoSEQ sequences, so filtering differed. TCRdb's table, derived via immunoSEQ multiplex PCR, lists solely in-frame clones and lacks some. The V and J calls and clone size are taken from that table; D and trimming were inferred from the DNA. The table has 2 million to 2.5 million clones, more than 85% seen once. Free of recent acute infections or vaccinations, the donors were healthy HIV-negative adults. The CDR3 runs 14 residues. Germline V gene lookup returns CDR1 SGDLS and CDR2 YYNGEE. Trimming removed 4 bases from V and 0 bases from J, with 9 bases in between.

The chain uses TRBV9 and TRBJ2-3; D not certain. What was sequenced was naive CD4+ T cells from PBMCs. The subset is: CD45RA+ positively selected. The sequence derives from a man in his late teens or twenties in good health. Some clones in this sample may be carry-over from other donors' samples. CDR3 protein: CASSPTVSTDTQYF. The CDR3 region has the DNA TGTGCCAGCAGCCCCACCGTCAGCACAGATACGCAGTATTTT.